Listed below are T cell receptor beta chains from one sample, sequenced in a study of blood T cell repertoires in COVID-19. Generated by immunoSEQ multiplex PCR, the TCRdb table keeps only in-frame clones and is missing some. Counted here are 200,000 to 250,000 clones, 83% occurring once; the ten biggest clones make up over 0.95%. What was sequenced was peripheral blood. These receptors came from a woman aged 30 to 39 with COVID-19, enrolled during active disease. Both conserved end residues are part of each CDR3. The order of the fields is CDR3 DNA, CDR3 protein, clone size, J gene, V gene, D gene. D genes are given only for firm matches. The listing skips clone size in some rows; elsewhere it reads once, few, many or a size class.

TGTGCCAGCAGCTTAGTTCTAGGGGCCTCCTACAATGAGCAGTTCTTC CASSLVLGASYNEQFF few TRBJ2-1 TRBV7-7 NA
TGTGCCACCAGCAGAGGACTAGCGGACCAAGAGACCCAGTACTTC CATSRGLADQETQYF NA TRBJ2-5 TRBV15 TRBD2
TGTGCCAGCAGCCACGGGGGAGATGAGCAGTTCTTC CASSHGGDEQFF NA TRBJ2-1 TRBV3-1/TRBV3-2 NA
TGTGCCTGGAGGGACAGGGGGAATTCACCCCTCCACTTT CAWRDRGNSPLHF once TRBJ1-6 TRBV30 TRBD1
TGCGCCAGCAGCGAGGGTGGAGAGGGAGCCTACTATGGCTACACCTTC CASSEGGEGAYYGYTF NA TRBJ1-2 TRBV5-1 NA
TGTGCCAGCTCACCACTCCAAAGCAGAGGCACCGGGGAGCTGTTTTTT CASSPLQSRGTGELFF once TRBJ2-2 TRBV18 NA
TGTGCCAGCAGCCAGGGACAGGGGGTCCAAGAGACCCAGTACTTC CASSQGQGVQETQYF NA TRBJ2-5 TRBV7-9 TRBD1
TGCGCCAGCAGCCAAGATCCCCCCAGCGGGAGGATCACCGGGGAGCTGTTTTTT CASSQDPPSGRITGELFF NA TRBJ2-2 TRBV4-3 TRBD2
TGTGCCAGCAGCCCGCAGGGGTCCCACGAGCAGTACTTC CASSPQGSHEQYF NA TRBJ2-7 TRBV11-3 NA
TGTGCCAGCAGCCGGGGAAGGTTGTATGAGCAGTTCTTC CASSRGRLYEQFF NA TRBJ2-1 TRBV12-3/TRBV12-4 NA
TGTGCCAGCAGTTTACTGGGACAGGGCGTCGGACCCCTCCACTTT CASSLLGQGVGPLHF NA TRBJ1-6 TRBV27 TRBD1
TGTGCCAGCAGCTTAACAGGTCCGAACACTGAAGCTTTCTTT CASSLTGPNTEAFF NA TRBJ1-1 TRBV11-2 NA
TGTGCCAGCAGTGCGGGACAGGGGTCTCAGCCCCAGCATTTT CASSAGQGSQPQHF NA TRBJ1-5 TRBV2 TRBD1
TGTGCCAGCAGCTTAGGGGCAGAGTACGAGCAGTACTTC CASSLGAEYEQYF NA TRBJ2-7 TRBV11-3 NA
TGCAGTGCTCCCAGGGACGAGCAGTACTTC CSAPRDEQYF NA TRBJ2-7 TRBV20-1 NA
TGTGCCAGCTCACTCGGGACTAGCGGGAGGCTGGGGGAGCAGTACTTC CASSLGTSGRLGEQYF NA TRBJ2-7 TRBV18 TRBD2
TGTGCCAGCAGCTTAAGGGGAATTGGGGACAGGGTGAGCACAGATACGCAGTATTTT CASSLRGIGDRVSTDTQYF NA TRBJ2-3 TRBV7-6 TRBD1
TGTGCCAGCAGTGGGACAGGCGATAATTCACCCCTCCACTTT CASSGTGDNSPLHF NA TRBJ1-6 TRBV28 TRBD1
TGCGCCAGCAGCCGCCAGGGTGGGCCCTACAATGAGCAGTTCTTC CASSRQGGPYNEQFF NA TRBJ2-1 TRBV5-1 NA
TGTGCCAGCTCATCGACCGGGTCCGTCAATCAGCCCCAGCATTTT CASSSTGSVNQPQHF NA TRBJ1-5 TRBV18 NA
TGTGCCAGCAGCCGCGGAGGGAACACAGATACGCAGTATTTT CASSRGGNTDTQYF NA TRBJ2-3 TRBV14 NA
TGTGCCAGCTCAACTTCGACGACAGGGTTAACTGAAGCTTTCTTT CASSTSTTGLTEAFF NA TRBJ1-1 TRBV18 TRBD1
TGTGCCAGCAGCCAAGAGCTAGCGGGGACAGATACGCAGTATTTT CASSQELAGTDTQYF few TRBJ2-3 TRBV3-1/TRBV3-2 TRBD2
TGTGCCAGTAGTGTGGGGACTAGCGGGAGGGCGAACACCGGGGAGCTGTTTTTT CASSVGTSGRANTGELFF NA TRBJ2-2 TRBV19 TRBD2
TGTGCCAGCAGTTTAGCCCCCTGGTCACAGGGGTGGAGATCCACTGAAGCTTTCTTT CASSLAPWSQGWRSTEAFF NA TRBJ1-1 TRBV27 TRBD1
TGTGCCAGCACGGGGGAGAAAAACATTCAGTACTTC CASTGEKNIQYF NA TRBJ2-4 TRBV7-9 NA
TGTGCCAGTAGTATAGGCCCGGGCGGGAATCAGCCCCAGCATTTT CASSIGPGGNQPQHF few TRBJ1-5 TRBV19 NA
TGTGCCAGCAGTTACTTTAGGGGATTCACTGAAGCTTTCTTT CASSYFRGFTEAFF NA TRBJ1-1 TRBV6-5 NA